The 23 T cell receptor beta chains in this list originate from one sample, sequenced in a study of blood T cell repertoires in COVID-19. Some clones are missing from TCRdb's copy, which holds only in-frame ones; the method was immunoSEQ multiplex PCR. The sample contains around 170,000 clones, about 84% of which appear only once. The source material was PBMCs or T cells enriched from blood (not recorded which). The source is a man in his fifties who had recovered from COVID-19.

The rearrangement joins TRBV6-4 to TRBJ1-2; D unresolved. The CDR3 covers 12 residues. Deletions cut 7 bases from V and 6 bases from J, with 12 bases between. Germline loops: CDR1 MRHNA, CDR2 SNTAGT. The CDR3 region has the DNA TGTGCCAGCATGCCGCAGGCTGATGGCTACACCTTC. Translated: CASMPQADGYTF.

For the CDR3, the DNA is TGTGCCAGCAGCGTCTCGGAAGGGGGCGGAGGTTTTAGCAATCAGCCCCAGCATTTT. Translated, it gives CASSVSEGGGGFSNQPQHF. The genes are TRBV9 and TRBJ1-5; 7 positions agree with TRBD1. CDR3 length: 19 amino acids. Germline CDR1 is SGDLS and CDR2 is YYNGEE. Germline trimming cut 2 bases from V and 0 bases from J; bases unmatched to any gene: 14.

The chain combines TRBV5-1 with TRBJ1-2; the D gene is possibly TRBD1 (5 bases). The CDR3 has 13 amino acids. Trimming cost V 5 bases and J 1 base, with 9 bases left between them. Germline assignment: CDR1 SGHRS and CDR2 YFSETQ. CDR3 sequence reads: CASRPDSNYGYTF. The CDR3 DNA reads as TGCGCCAGCAGACCCGACAGTAACTATGGCTACACCTTC.

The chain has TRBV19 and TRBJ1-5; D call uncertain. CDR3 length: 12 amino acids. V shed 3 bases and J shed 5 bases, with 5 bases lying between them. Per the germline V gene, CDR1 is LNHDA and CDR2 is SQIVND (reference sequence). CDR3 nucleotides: TGTGCCAGTAGTATTGCAGATCAGCCCCAGCATTTT. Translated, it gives CASSIADQPQHF.

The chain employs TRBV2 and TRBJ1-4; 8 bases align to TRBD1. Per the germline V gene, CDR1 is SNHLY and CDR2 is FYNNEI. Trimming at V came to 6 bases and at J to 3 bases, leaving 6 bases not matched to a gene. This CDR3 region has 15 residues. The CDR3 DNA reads TGTGCCAGCAGCAGGACAGGGTCTTCTAATGAAAAACTGTTTTTT. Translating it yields CASSRTGSSNEKLFF.

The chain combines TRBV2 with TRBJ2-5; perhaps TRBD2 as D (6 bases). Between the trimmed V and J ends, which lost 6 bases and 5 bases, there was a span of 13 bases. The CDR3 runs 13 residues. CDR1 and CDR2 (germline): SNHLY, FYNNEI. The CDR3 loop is CASRGQLAETQYF. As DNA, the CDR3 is TGTGCCAGCAGGGGGCAGCTAGCGGAGACCCAGTACTTC.

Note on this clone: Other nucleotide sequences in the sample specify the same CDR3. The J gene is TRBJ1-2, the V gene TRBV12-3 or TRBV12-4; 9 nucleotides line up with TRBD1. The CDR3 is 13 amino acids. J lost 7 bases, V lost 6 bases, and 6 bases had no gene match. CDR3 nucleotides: TGTGCCAGCAGCTCACAGGGGGCTCGTGGCTACACCTTC. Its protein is CASSSQGARGYTF.

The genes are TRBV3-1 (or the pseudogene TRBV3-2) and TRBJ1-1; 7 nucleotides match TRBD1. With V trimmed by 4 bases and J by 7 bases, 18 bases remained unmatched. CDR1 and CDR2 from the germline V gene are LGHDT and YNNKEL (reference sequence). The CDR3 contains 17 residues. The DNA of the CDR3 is TGTGCCAGCAGCCCCCCCAAGGGGGACAGAGCACGCGGTGAAGCTTTCTTT. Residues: CASSPPKGDRARGEAFF.

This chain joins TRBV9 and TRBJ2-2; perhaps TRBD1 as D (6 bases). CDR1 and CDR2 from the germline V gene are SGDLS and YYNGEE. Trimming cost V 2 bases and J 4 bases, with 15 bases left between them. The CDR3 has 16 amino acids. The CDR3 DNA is TGTGCCAGCAGCGTGGGCCAGGGGTTGGGCACCGGGGAGCTGTTTTTT. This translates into CASSVGQGLGTGELFF.

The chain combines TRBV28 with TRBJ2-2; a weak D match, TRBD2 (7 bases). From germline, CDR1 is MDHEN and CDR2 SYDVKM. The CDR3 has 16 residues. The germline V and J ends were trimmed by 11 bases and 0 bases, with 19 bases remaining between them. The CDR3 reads CACGGSDRTNTGELFF. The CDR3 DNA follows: TGTGCCTGCGGGGGATCGGACAGAACGAACACCGGGGAGCTGTTTTTT. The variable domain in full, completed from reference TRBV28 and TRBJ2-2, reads DVKVTQSSRYLVKRTGEKVFLECVQDMDHENMFWYRQDPGLGLRLIYFSYDVKMKEKGDIPEGYSVSREKKERFSLILESASTNQTSMYLCACGGSDRTNTGELFFGEGSRLTVL.

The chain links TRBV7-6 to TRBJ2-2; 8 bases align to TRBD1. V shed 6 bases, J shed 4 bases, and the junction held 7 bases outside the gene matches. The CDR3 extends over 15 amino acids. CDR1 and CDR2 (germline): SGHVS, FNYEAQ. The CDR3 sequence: CASRLQGVGTGELFF. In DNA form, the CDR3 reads TGTGCCAGCAGGTTACAGGGGGTTGGCACCGGGGAGCTGTTTTTT.

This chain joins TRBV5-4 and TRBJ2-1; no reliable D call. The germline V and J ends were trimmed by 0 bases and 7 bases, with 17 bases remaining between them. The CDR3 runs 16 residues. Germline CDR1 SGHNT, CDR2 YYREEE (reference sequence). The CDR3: CASSLEAGHNQNEQFF. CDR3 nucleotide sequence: TGTGCCAGCAGCTTGGAAGCAGGCCACAACCAGAATGAGCAGTTCTTC.

Here the CDR3 reads CASSITGDRHNEQFF. In DNA, the CDR3 is TGTGCCAGCAGCATCACAGGGGACAGGCACAATGAGCAGTTCTTC. V is TRBV7-3 and J is TRBJ2-1; TRBD1 agrees at 8 bases. Germline V gene lookup returns CDR1 SGHTA and CDR2 FQGTGA. V trimming: 5 bases; J trimming: 5 bases; junction bases outside the gene matches: 8. The length of the CDR3 is 15 residues.

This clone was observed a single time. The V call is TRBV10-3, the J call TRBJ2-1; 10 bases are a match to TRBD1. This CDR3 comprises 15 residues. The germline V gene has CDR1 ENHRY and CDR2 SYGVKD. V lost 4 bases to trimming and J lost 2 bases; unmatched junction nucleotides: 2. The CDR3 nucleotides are TGTGCCATCAGTGGACAGGGGGCTACCTACAATGAGCAGTTCTTC. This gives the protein CAISGQGATYNEQFF.

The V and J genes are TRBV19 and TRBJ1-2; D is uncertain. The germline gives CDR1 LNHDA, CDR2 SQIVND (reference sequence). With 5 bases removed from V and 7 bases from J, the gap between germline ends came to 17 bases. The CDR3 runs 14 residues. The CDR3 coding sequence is TGTGCCAGTAGTTCCGTCGCAGGCATGGTTGGCTACACCTTC. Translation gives CASSSVAGMVGYTF.

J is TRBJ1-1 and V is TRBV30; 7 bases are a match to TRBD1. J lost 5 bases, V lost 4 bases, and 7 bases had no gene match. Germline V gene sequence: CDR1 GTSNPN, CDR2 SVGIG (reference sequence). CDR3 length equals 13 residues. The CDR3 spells CAWTQQGLTEAFF. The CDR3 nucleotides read TGTGCCTGGACTCAACAGGGGCTGACTGAAGCTTTCTTT.

The CDR3 sequence is CASSPTGGSNEKLFF. The CDR3 nucleotides are TGTGCCAGCAGTCCGACAGGGGGTTCTAATGAAAAACTGTTTTTT. The rearrangement links TRBV7-3 to TRBJ1-4, with 9 bases matching TRBD1. Germline lookup yields CDR1 SGHTA and CDR2 FQGTGA. This CDR3 spans 15 amino acids. V was pared by 6 bases and J by 3 bases, with 5 bases of the junction left unmatched.

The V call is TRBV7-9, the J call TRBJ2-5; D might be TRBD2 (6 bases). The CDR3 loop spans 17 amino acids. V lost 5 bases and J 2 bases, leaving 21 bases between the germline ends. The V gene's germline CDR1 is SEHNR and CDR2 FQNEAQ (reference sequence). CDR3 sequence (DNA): TGTGCCAGCAGCGAGGGACTTACCTGGGAGAGGCAAGAGACCCAGTACTTC. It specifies CASSEGLTWERQETQYF.

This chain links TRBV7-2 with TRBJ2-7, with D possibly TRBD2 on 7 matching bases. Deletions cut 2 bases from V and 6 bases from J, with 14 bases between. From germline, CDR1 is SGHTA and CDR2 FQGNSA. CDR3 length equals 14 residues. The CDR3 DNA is TGTGCCAGCAGCTTATACGGGGGGCTTAGCGAGCAGTACTTC. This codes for CASSLYGGLSEQYF.

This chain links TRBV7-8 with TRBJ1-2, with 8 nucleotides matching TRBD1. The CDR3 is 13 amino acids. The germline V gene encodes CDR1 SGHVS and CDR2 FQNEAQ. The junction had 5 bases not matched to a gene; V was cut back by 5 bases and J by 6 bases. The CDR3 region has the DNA TGTGCCAGCAGCCTGGACAGGGCGGATGGCTACACCTTC. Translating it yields CASSLDRADGYTF.

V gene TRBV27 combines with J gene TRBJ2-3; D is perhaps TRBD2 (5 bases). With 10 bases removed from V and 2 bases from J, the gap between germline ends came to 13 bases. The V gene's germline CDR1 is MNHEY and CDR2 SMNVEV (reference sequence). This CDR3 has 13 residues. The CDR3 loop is CATHQRNTDTQYF. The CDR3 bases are TGTGCCACCCACCAGCGGAACACAGATACGCAGTATTTT.

The CDR3 loop is CASSPRVGSEQFF. The CDR3 bases are TGTGCCAGCAGCCCAAGGGTCGGGAGTGAGCAGTTCTTC. This chain connects TRBV14 to TRBJ2-1; TRBD2 is a possible D gene (6 bases). The CDR3 has 13 residues. The germline V gene has CDR1 SGHDN and CDR2 FVKESK. V was clipped by 4 bases and J by 9 bases, with 13 bases between them. The whole variable domain, remainder taken from reference TRBV14 and TRBJ2-1, is EAGVTQFPSHSVIEKGQTVTLRCDPISGHDNLYWYRRVMGKEIKFLLHFVKESKQDESGMPNNRFLAERTGGTYSTLKVQPAELEDSGVYFCASSPRVGSEQFFGPGTRLTVL.

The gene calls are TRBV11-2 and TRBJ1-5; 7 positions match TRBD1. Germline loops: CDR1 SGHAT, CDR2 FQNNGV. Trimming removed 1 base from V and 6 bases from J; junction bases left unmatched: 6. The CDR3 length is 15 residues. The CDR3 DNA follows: TGTGCCAGCAGCTTAGGGGTAGGGGGCACTCAGCCCCAGCATTTT. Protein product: CASSLGVGGTQPQHF.